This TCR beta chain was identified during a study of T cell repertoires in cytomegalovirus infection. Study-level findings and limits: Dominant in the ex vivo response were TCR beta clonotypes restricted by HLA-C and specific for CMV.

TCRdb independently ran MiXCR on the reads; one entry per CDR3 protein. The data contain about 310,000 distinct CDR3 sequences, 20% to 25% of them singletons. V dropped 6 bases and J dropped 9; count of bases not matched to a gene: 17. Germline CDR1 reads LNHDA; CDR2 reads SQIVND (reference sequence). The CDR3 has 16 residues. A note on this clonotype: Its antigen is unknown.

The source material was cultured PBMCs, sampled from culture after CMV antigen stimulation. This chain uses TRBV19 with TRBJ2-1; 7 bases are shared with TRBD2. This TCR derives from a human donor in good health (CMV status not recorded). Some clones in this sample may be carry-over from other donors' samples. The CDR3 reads CASSPAWVAGSSEQFF. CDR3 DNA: TGTGCCAGTAGCCCGGCTTGGGTAGCGGGCTCGTCTGAGCAGTTCTTC. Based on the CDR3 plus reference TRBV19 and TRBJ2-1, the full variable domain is DGGITQSPKYLFRKEGQNVTLSCEQNLNHDAMYWYRQDPGQGLRLIYYSQIVNDFQKGDIAEGYSVSREKKESFPLTVTSAQKNPTAFYLCASSPAWVAGSSEQFFGPGTRLTVL.